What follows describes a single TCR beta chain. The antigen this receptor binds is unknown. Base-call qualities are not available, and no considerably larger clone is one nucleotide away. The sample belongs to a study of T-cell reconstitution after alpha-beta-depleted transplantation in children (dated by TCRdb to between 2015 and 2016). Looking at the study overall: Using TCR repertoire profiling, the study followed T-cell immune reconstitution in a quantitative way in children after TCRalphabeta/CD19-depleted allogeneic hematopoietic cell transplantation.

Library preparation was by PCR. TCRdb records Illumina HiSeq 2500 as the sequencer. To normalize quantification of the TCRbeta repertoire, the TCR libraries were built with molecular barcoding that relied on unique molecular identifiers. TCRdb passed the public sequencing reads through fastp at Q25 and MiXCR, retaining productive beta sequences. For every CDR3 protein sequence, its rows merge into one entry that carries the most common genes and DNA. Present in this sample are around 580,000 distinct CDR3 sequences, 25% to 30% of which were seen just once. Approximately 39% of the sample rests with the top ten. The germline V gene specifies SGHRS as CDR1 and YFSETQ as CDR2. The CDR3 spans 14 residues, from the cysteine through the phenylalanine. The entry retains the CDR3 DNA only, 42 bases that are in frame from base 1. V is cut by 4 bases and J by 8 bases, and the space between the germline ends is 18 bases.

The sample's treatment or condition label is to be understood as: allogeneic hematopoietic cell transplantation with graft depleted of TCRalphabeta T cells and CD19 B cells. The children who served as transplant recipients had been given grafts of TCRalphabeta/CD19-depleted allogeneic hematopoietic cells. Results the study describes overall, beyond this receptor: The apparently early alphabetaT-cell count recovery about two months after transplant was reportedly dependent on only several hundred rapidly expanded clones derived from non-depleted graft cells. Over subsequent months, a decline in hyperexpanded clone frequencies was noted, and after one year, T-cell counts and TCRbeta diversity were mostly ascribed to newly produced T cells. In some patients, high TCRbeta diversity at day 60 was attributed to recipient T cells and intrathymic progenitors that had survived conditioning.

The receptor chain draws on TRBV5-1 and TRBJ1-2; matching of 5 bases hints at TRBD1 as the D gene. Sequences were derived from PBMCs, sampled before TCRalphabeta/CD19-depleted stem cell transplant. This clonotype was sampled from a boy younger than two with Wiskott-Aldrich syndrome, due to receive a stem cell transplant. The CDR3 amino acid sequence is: CASSPGPGSLGYTF. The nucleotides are TGCGCCAGCAGCCCGGGCCCAGGGAGTCTAGGCTACACCTTC.